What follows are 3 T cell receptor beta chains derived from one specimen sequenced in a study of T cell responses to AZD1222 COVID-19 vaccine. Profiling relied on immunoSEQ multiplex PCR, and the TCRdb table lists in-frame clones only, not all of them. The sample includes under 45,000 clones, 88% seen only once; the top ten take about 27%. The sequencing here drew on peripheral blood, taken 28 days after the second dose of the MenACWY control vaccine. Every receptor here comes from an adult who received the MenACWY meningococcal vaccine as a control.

CDR3 protein: CASRLQGGTEAFF. CDR3 DNA: TGTGCCAGTAGACTACAGGGGGGCACTGAAGCTTTCTTT. This sequence joins TRBV19 and TRBJ1-1; TRBD1 agrees at 8 bases. Germline V lookup: CDR1 LNHDA, CDR2 SQIVND (reference sequence). The CDR3 has 13 amino acids. V trimming: 6 bases; J trimming: 4 bases; junction bases outside the gene matches: 4.

CDR3 protein: CASSFGTLVSNQPQHF. The DNA for the CDR3 is TGTGCCAGCAGCTTTGGGACCCTCGTAAGCAATCAGCCCCAGCATTTT. The V and J genes are TRBV5-5 and TRBJ1-5, with D possibly TRBD1 on 5 matching bases. The CDR3 covers 16 residues. V was shortened by 2 bases and J by 1 base, with 13 bases between the two germline ends. Germline CDR1 and CDR2: SGHKS and YYEKEE (reference sequence).

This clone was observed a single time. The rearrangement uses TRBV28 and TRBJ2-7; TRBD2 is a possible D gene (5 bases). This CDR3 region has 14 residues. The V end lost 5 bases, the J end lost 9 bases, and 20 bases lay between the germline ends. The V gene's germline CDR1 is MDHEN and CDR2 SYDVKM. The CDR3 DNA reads TGTGCCAGCAGTACACCTGGACTGGGTCCGGGGCAGTACTTC. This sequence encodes CASSTPGLGPGQYF. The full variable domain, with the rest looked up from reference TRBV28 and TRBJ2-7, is DVKVTQSSRYLVKRTGEKVFLECVQDMDHENMFWYRQDPGLGLRLIYFSYDVKMKEKGDIPEGYSVSREKKERFSLILESASTNQTSMYLCASSTPGLGPGQYFGPGTRLTVT.